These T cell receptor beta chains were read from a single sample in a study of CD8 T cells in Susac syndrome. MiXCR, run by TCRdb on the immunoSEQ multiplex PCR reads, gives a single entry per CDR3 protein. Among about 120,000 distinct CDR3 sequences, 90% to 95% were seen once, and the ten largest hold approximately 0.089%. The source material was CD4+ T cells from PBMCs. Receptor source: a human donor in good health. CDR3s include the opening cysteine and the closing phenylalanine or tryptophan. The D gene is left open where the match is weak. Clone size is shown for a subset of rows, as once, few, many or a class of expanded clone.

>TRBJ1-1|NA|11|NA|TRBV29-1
TGCAGCGTCTACTCGAGGCCTGAAGCTTTCTTT
CSVYSRPEAFF
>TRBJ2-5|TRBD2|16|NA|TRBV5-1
TGCGCCAGCAGCCTCGGGACTAGCGGGTTCCAAGAGACCCAGTACTTC
CASSLGTSGFQETQYF
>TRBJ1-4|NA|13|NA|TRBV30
TGTGCCTGGAGTTTAGTAACCGCTGAAAAACTGTTTTTT
CAWSLVTAEKLFF
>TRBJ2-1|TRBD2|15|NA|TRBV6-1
TGTGCCAGCAGTGTTCTAGCGGGAGCCTACAATGAGCAGTTCTTC
CASSVLAGAYNEQFF
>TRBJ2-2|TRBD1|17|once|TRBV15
TGTGCCACCAGCAGATTTTCCGGGACAGATTACACCGGGGAGCTGTTTTTT
CATSRFSGTDYTGELFF
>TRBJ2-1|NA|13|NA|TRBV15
TGTGCCACCAGCAGATCCTGGGACAATGAGCAGTTCTTC
CATSRSWDNEQFF
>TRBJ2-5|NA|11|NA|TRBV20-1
TGCAGTGCCGGGGGTTCGGAGACCCAGTACTTC
CSAGGSETQYF
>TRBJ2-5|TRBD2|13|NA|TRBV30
TGTGCCTGGAGTGCGGGACTAGTGGAGACCCAGTACTTC
CAWSAGLVETQYF
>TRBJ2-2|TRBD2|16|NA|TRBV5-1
TGCGCCAGCAGCTCGCCGGGACTAGCCGTCACCGGGGAGCTGTTTTTT
CASSSPGLAVTGELFF
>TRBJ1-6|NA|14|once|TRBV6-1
TGTGCCAGCAGTGATTGGGGGGGCTATTCACCCCTCCACTTT
CASSDWGGYSPLHF
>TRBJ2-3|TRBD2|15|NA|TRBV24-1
TGTGCCACCAGTGACCCTAGCGGGAATGGAGATACGCAGTATTTT
CATSDPSGNGDTQYF
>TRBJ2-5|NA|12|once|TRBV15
TGTGCCACCAGCAGAGATAAAGAGACCCAGTACTTC
CATSRDKETQYF
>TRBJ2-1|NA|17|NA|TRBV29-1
TGCAGCGTGGAACGGGCGGGAGAGGGGGTAGTGGTGGATGAGCAGTTCTTC
CSVERAGEGVVVDEQFF
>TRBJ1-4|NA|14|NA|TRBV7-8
TGTGCCAGCAGCTTAGATCATACGGACGGAAAACTGTTTTTT
CASSLDHTDGKLFF
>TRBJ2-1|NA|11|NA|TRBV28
TGTGCCAGCAGTCCGTCTCGCGTGCAGTTCTTC
CASSPSRVQFF
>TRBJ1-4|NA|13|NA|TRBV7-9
TGTGCCAGCAGCCCACGGACCGGGGGAAAACTGTTTTTT
CASSPRTGGKLFF
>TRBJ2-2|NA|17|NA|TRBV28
TGTGCCAGCAGAGAACTCCGAAGGGGGATCGGCACCGGGGAGCTGTTTTTT
CASRELRRGIGTGELFF
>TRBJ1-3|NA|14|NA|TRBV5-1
TGCGCCAGCAGCTCGTCGGACGGTGGAAACACCATATATTTT
CASSSSDGGNTIYF
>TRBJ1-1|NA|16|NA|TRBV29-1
TGCAGCGTTGAAGTCCCCCGGGAATGGATGAACACTGAAGCTTTCTTT
CSVEVPREWMNTEAFF
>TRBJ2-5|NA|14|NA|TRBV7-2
TGTGCCAGCGGCTTACAAGGGGCGGGGGAGACCCAGTACTTC
CASGLQGAGETQYF
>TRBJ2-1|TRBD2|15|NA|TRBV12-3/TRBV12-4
TGTGCCAGCAGTCGCTCCAGCGGGAACTACAATGAGCAGTTCTTC
CASSRSSGNYNEQFF
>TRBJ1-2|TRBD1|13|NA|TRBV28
TGTGCCAGCAGTCAACAGGGGAACTATGGCTACACCTTC
CASSQQGNYGYTF
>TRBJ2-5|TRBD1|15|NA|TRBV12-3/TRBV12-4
TGTGCCAGCAGTTTCGGACAGGGAAGCGAAGAGACCCAGTACTTC
CASSFGQGSEETQYF